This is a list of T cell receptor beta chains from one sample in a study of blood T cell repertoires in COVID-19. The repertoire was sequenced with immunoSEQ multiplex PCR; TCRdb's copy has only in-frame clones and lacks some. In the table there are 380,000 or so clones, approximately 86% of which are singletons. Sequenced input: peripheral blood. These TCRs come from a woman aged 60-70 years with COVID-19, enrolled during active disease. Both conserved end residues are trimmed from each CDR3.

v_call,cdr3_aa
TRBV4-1,ASSLDRRRPNNYGYT
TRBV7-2,ASSLGVGGNNQPQH
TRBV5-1,ASSRQPAVSEKLF
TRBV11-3,ASSRQASYEQY
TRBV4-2,ASSQGGQGSYEQY
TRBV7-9,ASSLTSGQETQY
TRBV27,ASRADERGAYGYT
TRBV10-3,AISEPGQGGYGYT
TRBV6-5,ASSYRVQGFYEQY
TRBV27,ASRPSDRGGYGYT
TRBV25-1,ASSGQGGNSPLH
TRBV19,ASSLYRGQETQY
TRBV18,ASSEDREYGELF
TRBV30,AWSWEGSYT
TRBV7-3,ASSLMPGGNNSPLH
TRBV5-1,ASSLESVRYGYT
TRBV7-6,ASSLSRGAGETQY
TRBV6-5,ASSYSGQPTDTQY
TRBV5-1,ASSWDISSGNTIY
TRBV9,ASSVSSGGQKKY
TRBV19,ASSIANLAGGVYEQY
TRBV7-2,ASSLELAGAKGEQY
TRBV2,ASSKDRGRREKLF
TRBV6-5,ASSRGSGTSDTQY
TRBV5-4,ASSADSFGREQY
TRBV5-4,ASSPKGLAGDPSGVTQY
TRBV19,ASSPQGGNGYT
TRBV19,ASSIPGQGTNEQY
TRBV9,ASSVAGGPPNEQF
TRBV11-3,ASSLRFPDEKLF
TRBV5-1,ASSSGTAEDYGYT
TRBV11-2,ASSLEEARQY
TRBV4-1,ASSPAGTSKLGEQF
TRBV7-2,ASSRPATEVGYGYT
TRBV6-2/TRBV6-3,ASSWARKNSYEQY
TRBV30,AWSVEEFQPQH
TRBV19,ASRRNGVTSTDTQY
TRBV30,AWSPPPNRVPINYGYT
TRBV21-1,ASKLGGVRNQPQH
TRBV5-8,ASRRGDRNQPQH
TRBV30,AWRRGSGQPQH
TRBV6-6,ASSYSGPEPLH
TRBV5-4,ASSLGGTNTGELF
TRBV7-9,ASSLDMRPGQF
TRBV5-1,ASSFTPQGAAGELF
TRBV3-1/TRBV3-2,ASSQRQGGYGYT
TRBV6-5,ASSSITGKPQH
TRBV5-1,ASSEGQYYGYT
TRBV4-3,ASSREWTGGEKLF
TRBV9,ASSDRVPLRAKNIQY
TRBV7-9,ASNPLTQETQY
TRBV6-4,ASGRPGTGPGGYT
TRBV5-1,ASSYGTGVGDTQY
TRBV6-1,ASSDKQGYTEAF
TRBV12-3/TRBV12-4,ASSFLPAYEQY